Ten or more counts support the clone carrying this T cell receptor (beta chain). Its antigen is unidentified. The data belong to a study of T cell repertoires in cytomegalovirus infection. The wider study: CMV epitopes that were recently identified and HLA-C-restricted were used alongside well-studied HLA-B-restricted ones.

Germline V lookup: CDR1 SEHNR, CDR2 FQNEAQ (reference sequence). Unmatched junction bases numbered 6, after V lost 5 bases and J lost 5 bases. The CDR3 covers 15 residues. TCRdb ran MiXCR on the reads and lists one entry per CDR3 protein. The profile shows 300,000 to 400,000 distinct CDR3 sequences, 25% of them singletons. The sequence derives from a human donor in good health (CMV status not recorded). Some clones in this sample may be carry-over from other donors' samples. Material: cultured PBMCs, obtained from culture after CMV antigen stimulation. The gene calls are TRBV7-9 and TRBJ1-4; 9 bases agree with TRBD1. The CDR3 DNA follows: TGTGCCAGCAGCCGTGGGACAGGGCAAAATGAAAAACTGTTTTTT. As protein: CASSRGTGQNEKLFF.